The 9 T cell receptor beta chains below were found in one sample sequenced in a study of CXCR3-negative and CXCR3-positive naive CD8 T cells. Findings and caveats of the study: TRB CDR3s of CXCR3-positive naive cells were more hydrophobic than those of CXCR3-negative naive cells.

The libraries of TRB cDNA were constructed through 5' RACE using UMI labels. Reprocessing the 5' RACE reads, TCRdb reports a single entry for every CDR3 protein and omits DNA. The table for this sample gives 150,000 to 160,000 distinct CDR3 sequences. The antigens these receptors bind are not known. Sequencing input: naive CXCR3+ CD8+ T cells from blood. Subset denoted: CD45RO-CCR7+CD27+CD95- naive CD8+ T cells expressing CXCR3 (TNR3+). The receptors were sampled from a human donor in good health. Some clones in this sample may be carry-over from other donors' samples.

V gene TRBV7-3 combines with J gene TRBJ1-2; TCRdb returns TRBD1, unconfirmable since there is no DNA. CDR1 is SGHTA, CDR2 FQGTGA, per germline. The CDR3 loop spans 15 amino acids. CDR3 residues: CASSLTGPGDYGYTF.

V usage is TRBV5-1 and J usage is TRBJ2-3; TCRdb designates TRBD1, a call that cannot be tested without DNA. CDR1 is SGHRS, CDR2 YFSETQ, per germline. The CDR3 length is 15 residues. The chain's CDR3 is CASSLVGTDKDTQYF.

CDR3 loop: CATSDYGTEAFF. The chain combines TRBV24-1 with TRBJ1-1. Germline lookup yields CDR1 KGHDR and CDR2 SFDVKD. CDR3 length equals 12 residues.

The CDR3 sequence is CSVEGVGENTGELFF. V gene TRBV29-1 combines with J gene TRBJ2-2. Germline values: CDR1 SQVTM, CDR2 ANQGSEA. The CDR3 is made up of 15 amino acids.

The chain couples TRBV30 to TRBJ1-1. Germline V gene data show CDR1 as GTSNPN and CDR2 as SVGIG (reference sequence). CDR3 length equals 14 residues. CDR3 sequence reads: CAWMEGRGVPEAFF.

The gene calls are TRBV19 and TRBJ1-5; absent DNA, TCRdb's TRBD1 call cannot be checked. Germline assignment: CDR1 LNHDA and CDR2 SQIVND (reference sequence). The CDR3 runs to 12 residues. The chain's CDR3 is CASSILDRPQHF.

V usage is TRBV7-6 and J usage is TRBJ1-2; TCRdb indicates TRBD1, and absent DNA this call remains unverified. The CDR3 sequence is 15 residues long. Germline loops: CDR1 SGHVS, CDR2 FNYEAQ. Here the CDR3 reads CASSLTGSTLYGYTF.

The genes are TRBV21-1 and TRBJ1-2; TCRdb picks TRBD1, but there is no DNA to check that call. TRBV21-1 has pseudogene status. The CDR3 covers 14 residues. This CDR3 reads CASSKFPGSYGYTF.

The chain joins TRBV2 to TRBJ1-4; TCRdb designates TRBD1, a call that cannot be tested without DNA. CDR1 is SNHLY, CDR2 FYNNEI, per germline. This CDR3 contains 16 residues. The CDR3 loop reads CASSDSPGTTNEKLFF.